Following are 18 T cell receptor beta chains from one sample sequenced in a study of shared clonotypes between healthy human individuals. Clones were read by immunoSEQ multiplex PCR, and TCRdb kept only the in-frame ones, dropping some. Of 2,500,000 or so clones listed, around 92% are singletons. The material sequenced was naive CD4+ T cells from PBMCs. Subset specified: CD45RA+ positively selected. These receptors came from a man in his late teens or twenties in good health. Some clones in this sample may be carry-over from other donors' samples.

The chain joins TRBV2 to TRBJ2-3, with unresolved D. V lost 8 bases, J lost 3 bases, and 12 bases lay in between. The germline CDR1 and CDR2 sequences are SNHLY and FYNNEI. This CDR3 is built from 13 residues. This chain's CDR3 is CASDGLRTDTQYF. CDR3 sequence (DNA): TGTGCCAGCGATGGGCTTCGGACAGATACGCAGTATTTT.

V usage is TRBV7-2 and J usage is TRBJ1-1, with D unclear. V was shortened by 6 bases and J by 1 base, with 12 bases between the two germline ends. The CDR3 contains 14 residues. Germline values: CDR1 SGHTA, CDR2 FQGNSA. As DNA, the CDR3 is TGTGCCAGCAGTTTAAGGTGGGGGAACACTGAAGCTTTCTTT. Protein product: CASSLRWGNTEAFF. The full variable domain, its missing parts supplied by reference TRBV7-2 and TRBJ1-1, is GAGVSQSPSNKVTEKGKDVELRCDPISGHTALYWYRQSLGQGLEFLIYFQGNSAPDKSGLPSDRFSAERTGGSVSTLTIQRTQQEDSAVYLCASSLRWGNTEAFFGQGTRLTVV.

V usage is TRBV28 and J usage is TRBJ2-4; D is undetermined. The CDR3 spans 13 residues. Looked up from germline, CDR1 is MDHEN and CDR2 is SYDVKM. The V and J ends lost 3 bases and 1 base respectively, with 4 bases between them. Here the CDR3 reads CASSFWAKNIQYF. The CDR3, as DNA: TGTGCCAGCAGTTTTTGGGCCAAAAACATTCAGTACTTC.

The chain uses TRBV7-2 and TRBJ1-3, with D uncertain. The germline V gene has CDR1 SGHTA and CDR2 FQGNSA. This CDR3 has 15 amino acids. With 1 base removed from V and 0 bases from J, the gap between germline ends came to 7 bases. CDR3: CASSLVGDSGNTIYF. CDR3 DNA sequence: TGTGCCAGCAGCTTAGTTGGGGACTCTGGAAACACCATATATTTT.

The chain employs TRBV6-1 and TRBJ1-5; 8 bases match TRBD1. V was pared by 2 bases and J by 7 bases, with 7 bases of the junction left unmatched. This CDR3 is built from 15 residues. CDR1 and CDR2 (germline): MNHNS, SASEGT. In nucleotides, the CDR3 is TGTGCCAGCAGTGAAATACAGGGGGTGGGACAGCCCCAGCATTTT. This gives the protein CASSEIQGVGQPQHF.

The chain recombines TRBV6-5 with TRBJ2-3, with a weak D call TRBD2 (5 bases). Germline V gene lookup returns CDR1 MNHEY and CDR2 SVGAGI. The CDR3 is 13 residues long. The V gene lost 11 bases and the J gene lost 1 base, with 13 bases spanning the gap. The CDR3 DNA reads TGTGCCTCCTCGAGGGTCGGCACAGATACGCAGTATTTT. Its translation is CASSRVGTDTQYF.

V and J are TRBV10-3 and TRBJ2-7; 13 nucleotides align to TRBD2. The V gene's germline CDR1 is ENHRY and CDR2 SYGVKD. The CDR3 runs to 15 residues. V lost 4 bases and J lost 3; bases outside the gene matches: 3. Here the CDR3 DNA reads TGTGCCATCAGTGGGGGACTAGCGGGATACTACGAGCAGTACTTC. Amino acid sequence: CAISGGLAGYYEQYF.

The rearrangement links TRBV25-1 to TRBJ2-1; D is perhaps TRBD1 (6 bases). V was clipped by 8 bases and J by 0 bases, with 20 bases between them. This CDR3 spans 17 amino acids. Germline V CDR1 and CDR2: MGHDK, SYGVNS. The CDR3 region has the DNA TGTGCCAGCCTTCCCCAACCGGGACAAATCTCCTACAATGAGCAGTTCTTC. Its protein is CASLPQPGQISYNEQFF.

CDR3 loop: CASSHARKGGLDTQYF. As DNA, the CDR3 is TGTGCCAGCAGCCACGCACGAAAGGGGGGGCTAGATACGCAGTATTTT. The chain recombines TRBV14 with TRBJ2-3, with TRBD2 as a possible D gene (7 bases). V was pared by 3 bases and J by 5 bases, with 18 bases between. The germline V gene has CDR1 SGHDN and CDR2 FVKESK. The CDR3 is made up of 16 amino acids.

Written as DNA, the CDR3 is TGTGCCAGCAAGAGACAGACCTACGAGCAGTACTTC. It codes for CASKRQTYEQYF. V usage is TRBV2 and J usage is TRBJ2-7; possible D gene TRBD1, 5 bases. Trimming shortened V by 7 bases and J by 2 bases, and 9 bases separated the two germline ends. Germline V gene lookup returns CDR1 SNHLY and CDR2 FYNNEI. The CDR3 is 12 residues long.

CDR3 in amino acids: CASSLSQDSGNTIYF. The CDR3 nucleotides read TGTGCCAGCTCACTTTCACAGGACTCTGGAAACACCATATATTTT. The V gene is TRBV18, the J gene TRBJ1-3, with D perhaps matching TRBD1 (5 bases). Germline V CDR1 and CDR2: KGHSH, LQKENI. There are 15 residues in the CDR3. V lost 4 bases and J 0 bases, leaving 10 bases between the germline ends.

This chain uses TRBV7-6 with TRBJ2-5; D may be TRBD2 (6 bases). V was shortened by 5 bases and J by 1 base, with 11 bases between the two germline ends. Germline CDR1 SGHVS, CDR2 FNYEAQ. There are 14 residues in the CDR3. The CDR3 DNA reads as TGTGCCAGCAGCGGGTGGAGGGGCCAAGAGACCCAGTACTTC. This encodes CASSGWRGQETQYF.

The genes are TRBV7-9 and TRBJ2-3; 13 nucleotides align to TRBD2. The germline V gene encodes CDR1 SEHNR and CDR2 FQNEAQ (reference sequence). V lost 5 bases and J lost 9; bases outside the gene matches: 8. This CDR3 has 15 amino acids. The CDR3 reads CASSPGTSGMATQYF. The CDR3 bases are TGTGCCAGCAGCCCCGGGACTAGCGGGATGGCGACGCAGTATTTT.

This clone was seen only once. The chain has TRBV6-1 and TRBJ1-4, with D hard to call. The ends were cut back, 4 bases at V and 0 bases at J, with 15 bases in the middle. Looked up from germline, CDR1 is MNHNS and CDR2 is SASEGT. The CDR3 length is 17 residues. CDR3 DNA sequence: TGTGCCAGCAGTGCAAGTCGAGGACGGGCAACTAATGAAAAACTGTTTTTT. Translation gives CASSASRGRATNEKLFF.

The chain carries TRBV6-6 and TRBJ1-1; D is possibly TRBD1 (5 bases). V was clipped by 2 bases and J by 5 bases, with 15 bases between them. Germline CDR1 reads MNHNY; CDR2 reads SVGAGI (reference sequence). The CDR3 contains 15 residues. CDR3: CASSYPPYGGTEAFF. The CDR3 DNA reads as TGTGCCAGCAGTTACCCACCGTATGGGGGAACTGAAGCTTTCTTT.

This clone has a handful of counts. The identical CDR3 is also encoded by other nucleotide sequences in the sample. V gene TRBV28 combines with J gene TRBJ1-2; D may be TRBD1 (5 bases). Germline V gives CDR1 MDHEN, CDR2 SYDVKM. This CDR3 has 11 residues. V lost 5 bases and J lost 8, with 9 bases in between. The CDR3, as DNA: TGTGCCAGCAGTAATGACAGCGGCTACACCTTC. It is translated as CASSNDSGYTF.

This chain uses TRBV10-3 with TRBJ1-2; no reliable D call. The CDR3 totals 14 residues. Trimming took off 6 bases at V and 8 bases at J, with 19 bases between the two ends. Germline CDR1 ENHRY, CDR2 SYGVKD. The CDR3 is CAISPDPDLGGYTF. The CDR3 DNA follows: TGTGCCATCAGCCCGGATCCAGACCTGGGGGGCTACACCTTC.

The chain uses TRBV7-9 and TRBJ2-5; TRBD2 is a possible D gene (5 bases). V lost 4 bases and J 3 bases, leaving 21 bases between the germline ends. Looked up from germline, CDR1 is SEHNR and CDR2 is FQNEAQ (reference sequence). The CDR3 extends over 17 amino acids. CDR3 nucleotide sequence: TGTGCCAGCAGCTCCCCCGGGGTGGGATTCGGGGAAGAGACCCAGTACTTC. Translating it yields CASSSPGVGFGEETQYF.